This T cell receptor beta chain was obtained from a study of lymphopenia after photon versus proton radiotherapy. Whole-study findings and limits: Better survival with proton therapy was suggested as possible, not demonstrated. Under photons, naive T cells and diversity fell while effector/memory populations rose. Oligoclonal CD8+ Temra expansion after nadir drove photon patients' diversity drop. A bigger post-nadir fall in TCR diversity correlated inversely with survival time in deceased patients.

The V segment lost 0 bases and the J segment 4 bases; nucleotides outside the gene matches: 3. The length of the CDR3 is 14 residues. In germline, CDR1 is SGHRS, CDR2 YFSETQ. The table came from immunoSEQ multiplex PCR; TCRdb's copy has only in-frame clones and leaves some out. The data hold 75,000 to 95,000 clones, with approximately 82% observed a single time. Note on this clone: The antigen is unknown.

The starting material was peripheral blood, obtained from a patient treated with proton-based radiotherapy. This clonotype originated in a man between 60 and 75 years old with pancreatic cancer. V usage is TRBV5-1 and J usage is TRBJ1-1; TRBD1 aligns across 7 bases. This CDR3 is CASSLVAGGTEAFF. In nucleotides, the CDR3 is TGCGCCAGCAGCTTGGTGGCAGGGGGCACTGAAGCTTTCTTT.